Each of the 23 T cell receptor beta chains below was sequenced from the same sample in a study of T cell changes during pregnancy in multiple sclerosis. TCRdb's table, derived via immunoSEQ multiplex PCR, lists solely in-frame clones and lacks some. The data show about 19,000 clones, 86% seen once. The input for sequencing was CD8+ T cells from peripheral blood mononuclear cells, taken in the third trimester of pregnancy. These receptors were collected from a female donor in good health, enrolled as a control in a pregnancy study.

The chain recombines TRBV11-1 with TRBJ2-7, with D possibly TRBD2 on 6 matching bases. The germline V gene has CDR1 SGHAT and CDR2 FQDESV (reference sequence). The V end was cut by 5 bases, the J end by 2 bases, with 13 bases between. This CDR3 contains 14 residues. CDR3 sequence reads: CASSPFRGTYEQYF. The CDR3 DNA reads TGTGCCAGCAGCCCCTTCCGGGGGACCTACGAGCAGTACTTC.

The V gene is TRBV7-6, the J gene TRBJ2-1; TRBD2 matches at 8 bases. CDR1 and CDR2 from the germline V gene are SGHVS and FNYEAQ. V lost 5 bases, J lost 5 bases, and 14 bases stayed unmatched. The CDR3 length is 17 residues. The DNA for the CDR3 is TGTGCCAGCAGCCCGCCGTGGGCGGGGGGCCGAGACAATGAGCAGTTCTTC. Its protein is CASSPPWAGGRDNEQFF.

This chain links TRBV27 with TRBJ2-1, with 10 nucleotides matching TRBD2. The V gene's germline CDR1 is MNHEY and CDR2 SMNVEV (reference sequence). This CDR3 contains 15 residues. The V and J ends lost 5 bases and 6 bases, in that order; junction bases with no gene match: 7. The CDR3 DNA sequence: TGTGCCAGCAGTCCTGGGGGACTAGCGCGCAATGAGCAGTTCTTC. Translating gives CASSPGGLARNEQFF.

The chain is built from TRBV9 and TRBJ2-5; TRBD2 is a possible D gene (6 bases). This CDR3 is 16 amino acids long. Trimming cost V 0 bases and J 0 bases, with 12 bases left between them. CDR1 is SGDLS, CDR2 YYNGEE, per germline. The CDR3 protein is CASSVALLADQETQYF. Here the CDR3 DNA reads TGTGCCAGCAGCGTAGCTTTATTAGCGGACCAAGAGACCCAGTACTTC.

The DNA for the CDR3 is TGTGCCAGCTCCCCCTCGGGGGGGGCCTACAATGAGCAGTTCTTC. This codes for CASSPSGGAYNEQFF. The rearrangement uses TRBV28 and TRBJ2-1; 8 nucleotides agree with TRBD2. This CDR3 is built from 15 residues. CDR1 is MDHEN and CDR2 is SYDVKM in the germline V gene. V dropped 8 bases and J dropped 2; count of bases not matched to a gene: 8.

V gene TRBV6-5 combines with J gene TRBJ2-7, with a possible D match to TRBD1 (7 bases). Germline values: CDR1 MNHEY, CDR2 SVGAGI. CDR3 size: 14 residues. Trimming removed 8 bases at V and 7 bases at J, with 21 bases between. The CDR3 sequence: CASGNTGEVGEQYF. The DNA for the CDR3 is TGTGCCAGCGGCAACACAGGGGAGGTGGGAGAGCAGTACTTC.

The CDR3 nucleotides read TGTGCCAGCAGCACCGAGAGCAATGAGCAGTTCTTC. Protein sequence: CASSTESNEQFF. The chain links TRBV5-4 to TRBJ2-1; D call uncertain. The CDR3 totals 12 residues. Trimming took 4 bases from V and 6 from J, leaving 8 bases between them. Germline lookup yields CDR1 SGHNT and CDR2 YYREEE (reference sequence).

Points on this clone: One junction end does not reproduce the germline sequence, and a read error may be involved. CDR3 DNA: TGTGCTAGCAGCTTCGCGATCGACCTAGCCGGGGAGACCCAGTACTTC. This gives the protein CASSFAIDLAGETQYF. The chain combines TRBV7-7 with TRBJ2-5; the D gene is possibly TRBD2 (5 bases). From germline, CDR1 is SSHAT and CDR2 FNYEAQ (reference sequence). CDR3 length: 16 residues.

The chain couples TRBV14 to TRBJ2-1, with TRBD1 matching 7 bases. V was pared by 4 bases and J by 6 bases, with 6 bases of the junction left unmatched. Germline V gives CDR1 SGHDN, CDR2 FVKESK. The CDR3 consists of 14 residues. Here the CDR3 reads CASSPRQGGNEQFF. CDR3 nucleotides: TGTGCCAGCAGCCCGCGACAGGGTGGCAATGAGCAGTTCTTC.

The chain joins TRBV7-6 to TRBJ2-3; D gene ambiguous. V was clipped by 0 bases and J by 4 bases, with 20 bases between them. The CDR3 extends over 18 amino acids. The germline V gene has CDR1 SGHVS and CDR2 FNYEAQ. The CDR3 reads CASSLAEITRVAPDTQYF. Here the CDR3 DNA reads TGTGCCAGCAGCTTAGCGGAGATAACCCGGGTTGCCCCAGATACGCAGTATTTT.

V and J are TRBV4-3 and TRBJ2-6, with D possibly being TRBD1 (7 bases). Trimming left V 4 bases short and J 2 bases short, with 21 bases between. Germline CDR1 and CDR2: LGHNA and YSLEER. CDR3 size: 19 residues. As DNA, the CDR3 is TGCGCCAGCAGCCCCCCCTCCGAGACAGGGACTGCTGGGGCCAACGTCCTGACTTTC. This sequence encodes CASSPPSETGTAGANVLTF.

This sequence joins TRBV6-4 and TRBJ2-2, with 11 bases identical to TRBD1. The J segment lost 6 bases and the V segment lost 2 bases, leaving 2 bases of the junction unmatched. CDR3 length: 15 amino acids. Germline lookup yields CDR1 MRHNA and CDR2 SNTAGT. In nucleotides, the CDR3 is TGTGCCAGCAGTGACCCGGGACAGGGGGCCGGGGAGCTGTTTTTT. It encodes CASSDPGQGAGELFF.

This clone was picked up one time. V usage is TRBV15 and J usage is TRBJ2-3, with 13 nucleotides matching TRBD2. This CDR3 comprises 15 residues. Germline-derived CDR1 and CDR2 are LNHNV and YYDKDF (reference sequence). V shed 6 bases and J 2 bases; nucleotides not matched to a gene: 2. The CDR3 spells CATRGTSGTTDTQYF. The CDR3 nucleotides read TGTGCCACCAGAGGGACTAGCGGGACCACAGATACGCAGTATTTT.

Only one count was recorded for this clone. The chain recombines TRBV9 with TRBJ2-1; TRBD2 matches 9 bases. Germline V gene sequence: CDR1 SGDLS, CDR2 YYNGEE. This CDR3 has 17 residues. The V gene end was trimmed by 4 bases and the J gene end by 7 bases; junction bases not matched to a gene: 15. The CDR3 here is CASSPSGIAGDWNEQFF. Written as DNA, the CDR3 is TGTGCCAGCAGCCCTTCCGGGATAGCGGGGGACTGGAATGAGCAGTTCTTC.

This clone turned up a few times. The chain employs TRBV4-1 and TRBJ1-6, with TRBD1 as a possible D gene (5 bases). Germline V gene lookup returns CDR1 MGHRA and CDR2 YSYEKL. V was trimmed by 1 base and J by 10 bases, leaving 11 bases between them. The CDR3 has 14 amino acids. CDR3 nucleotide sequence: TGCGCCAGCAGCCAAGGCTCAGGGAAGTCACCCCTCCACTTT. Protein product: CASSQGSGKSPLHF.

The chain couples TRBV21-1 to TRBJ2-3; the table's D gene call, TRBD1, was not cross checked with the DNA. TRBV21-1 is a known pseudogene. This CDR3 is built from 17 residues. The CDR3 DNA reads TGTGCCAGCAGCGGAATTATCAGGGGGCCTTCCACAGATACGCAGTATTTT. The encoded protein is CASSGIIRGPSTDTQYF.

This clone qualifies as medium-sized. The same CDR3 also results from other DNA sequences found in this sample. The chain carries TRBV5-4 and TRBJ1-2, with no clear D. Trimming removed 0 bases from V and 6 bases from J, with 9 bases in between. Germline values: CDR1 SGHNT, CDR2 YYREEE (reference sequence). This CDR3 comprises 13 residues. The CDR3 is CASSLAGVDGYTF. In DNA, the CDR3 is TGTGCCAGCAGCTTGGCCGGGGTTGATGGCTACACCTTC.

V gene TRBV28 combines with J gene TRBJ2-7; TRBD2 agrees at 8 bases. The V segment lost 2 bases and the J segment 6 bases; nucleotides outside the gene matches: 9. Germline CDR1 is MDHEN and CDR2 is SYDVKM. The CDR3 is 15 residues long. The chain's CDR3 is CASSLPTSDIGEQYF. In nucleotides, the CDR3 is TGTGCCAGCAGTTTACCGACTAGCGATATCGGCGAGCAGTACTTC.

The CDR3 DNA reads TGTGCCAGCAGTGAGGGCAGGGTTTGGTCACCCCTCCACTTT. Its protein is CASSEGRVWSPLHF. This chain joins TRBV25-1 and TRBJ1-6, with D perhaps TRBD1 (5 bases). The CDR3 consists of 14 residues. Germline assignment: CDR1 MGHDK and CDR2 SYGVNS. Trimming took off 3 bases at V and 10 bases at J, with 13 bases between the two ends. Full variable domain (missing parts from reference TRBV25-1 and TRBJ1-6): EADIYQTPRYLVIGTGKKITLECSQTMGHDKMYWYQQDPGMELHLIHYSYGVNSTEKGDLSSESTVSRIRTEHFPLTLESARPSHTSQYLCASSEGRVWSPLHFGNGTRLTVT.

J is TRBJ1-2 and V is TRBV7-9; D unresolved. The V end lost 5 bases, the J end lost 8 bases, and 12 bases lay between the germline ends. CDR1 is SEHNR, CDR2 FQNEAQ, per germline (reference sequence). CDR3 length: 12 residues. Here the CDR3 reads CASSPPTRGYTF. The CDR3 bases are TGTGCCAGCAGCCCCCCGACGCGGGGCTACACCTTC.

The chain has TRBV6-1 and TRBJ1-2, with unresolved D. V gave up 1 base and J gave up 4 bases, with 13 bases separating them. This CDR3 is 15 amino acids long. Germline CDR1 is MNHNS and CDR2 is SASEGT. The CDR3 coding sequence is TGTGCCAGCAGTGAAGGCCCGGGTCCCCTCTATGGCTACACCTTC. Amino acids: CASSEGPGPLYGYTF.

There are a few counts of this clone. The chain carries TRBV13 and TRBJ1-3, with unresolved D. Germline V CDR1 and CDR2: PRHDT, FYEKMQ (reference sequence). Trimming took off 0 bases at V and 8 bases at J, with 11 bases between the two ends. The CDR3 contains 14 residues. The CDR3 loop reads CASSLGRLVDTIYF. DNA for the CDR3: TGTGCCAGCAGCTTAGGCCGACTGGTCGACACCATATATTTT.

This chain connects TRBV5-6 to TRBJ2-1; no clear D. The CDR3 is 13 amino acids. CDR1 is SGHDT and CDR2 is YYEEEE in the germline V gene. V lost 0 bases to trimming and J lost 3 bases, with 4 bases between them. The CDR3 is CASSLGSYNEQFF. CDR3 DNA sequence: TGTGCCAGCAGCTTGGGGAGCTACAATGAGCAGTTCTTC. The variable domain in full, with the rest retrieved from reference TRBV5-6 and TRBJ2-1, is DAGVTQSPTHLIKTRGQQVTLRCSPKSGHDTVSWYQQALGQGPQFIFQYYEEEERQRGNFPDRFSGHQFPNYSSELNVNALLLGDSALYLCASSLGSYNEQFFGPGTRLTVL.